Detailed here is one TCR beta chain. What it binds is not known. The data derive from a study of monozygotic twins with inflammatory bowel disease. Study-wide findings and caveats: Healthy twins showed more clonotype sharing with others than IBD patients, especially patients with disease activity.

CDR1 is MNHNS and CDR2 is SASEGT in the germline V gene. This CDR3 is 15 amino acids long. UMIs with a 6-nucleotide sample barcode were added by template switching. Reprocessing the 5' RACE reads, TCRdb reports a single entry for every CDR3 protein and omits DNA. Here the sample table reports around 380,000 distinct CDR3 sequences. The receptor was isolated from a human donor with ulcerative colitis or Crohn's disease, or a healthy co-twin of an affected twin (not recorded which). The sample taken for sequencing was blood. This chain connects TRBV6-1 to TRBJ2-2; TCRdb's D call, TRBD1, is unchecked because there is no DNA. The CDR3 is CASKVDRLPTGELFF.